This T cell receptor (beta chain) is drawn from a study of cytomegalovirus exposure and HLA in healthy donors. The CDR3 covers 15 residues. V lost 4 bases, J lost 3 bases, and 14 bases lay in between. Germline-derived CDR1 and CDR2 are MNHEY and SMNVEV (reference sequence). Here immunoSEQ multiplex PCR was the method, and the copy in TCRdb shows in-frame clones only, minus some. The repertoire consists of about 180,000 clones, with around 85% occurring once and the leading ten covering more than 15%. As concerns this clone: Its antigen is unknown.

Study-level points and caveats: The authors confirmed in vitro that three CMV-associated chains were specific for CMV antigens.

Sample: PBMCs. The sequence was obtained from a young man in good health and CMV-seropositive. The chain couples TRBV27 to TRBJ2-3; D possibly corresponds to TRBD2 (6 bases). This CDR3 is CASSYVGGITDTQYF. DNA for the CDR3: TGTGCCAGCAGTTATGTCGGAGGGATAACAGATACGCAGTATTTT.